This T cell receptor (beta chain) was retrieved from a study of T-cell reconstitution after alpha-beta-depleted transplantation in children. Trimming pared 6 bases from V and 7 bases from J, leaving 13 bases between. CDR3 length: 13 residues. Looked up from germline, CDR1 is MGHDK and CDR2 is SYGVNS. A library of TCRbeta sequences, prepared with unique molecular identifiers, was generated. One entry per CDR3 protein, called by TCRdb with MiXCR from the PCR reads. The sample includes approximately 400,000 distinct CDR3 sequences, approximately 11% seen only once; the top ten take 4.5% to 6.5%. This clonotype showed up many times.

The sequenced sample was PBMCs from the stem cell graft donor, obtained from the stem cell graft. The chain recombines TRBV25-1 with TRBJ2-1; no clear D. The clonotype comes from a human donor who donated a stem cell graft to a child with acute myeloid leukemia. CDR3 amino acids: CASRRTLGNEQFF. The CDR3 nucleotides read TGTGCCAGCAGAAGGACCCTCGGGAATGAGCAGTTCTTC.